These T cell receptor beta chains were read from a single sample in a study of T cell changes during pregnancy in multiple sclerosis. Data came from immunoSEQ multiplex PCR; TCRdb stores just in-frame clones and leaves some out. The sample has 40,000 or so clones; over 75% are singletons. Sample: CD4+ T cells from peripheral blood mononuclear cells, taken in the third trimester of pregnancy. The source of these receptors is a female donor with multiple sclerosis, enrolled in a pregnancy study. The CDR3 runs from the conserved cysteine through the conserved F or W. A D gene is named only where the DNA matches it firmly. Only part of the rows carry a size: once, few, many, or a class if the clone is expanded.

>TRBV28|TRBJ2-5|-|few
CASSLTSGGQETQYF
TGTGCCAGCAGTTTGACTAGTGGGGGGCAAGAGACCCAGTACTTC
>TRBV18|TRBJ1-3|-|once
CASSPLSGGTAGNTIYF
TGTGCCAGCTCACCTTTGTCCGGGGGAACGGCTGGAAACACCATATATTTT
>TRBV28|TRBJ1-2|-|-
CASSLRNTIYGYTF
TGTGCCAGCAGTTTACGTAACACCATCTATGGCTACACCTTC
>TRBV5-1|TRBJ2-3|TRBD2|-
CASSLASGYTDTQYF
TGCGCCAGCAGCTTGGCTAGCGGATACACAGATACGCAGTATTTT
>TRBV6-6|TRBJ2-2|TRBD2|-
CATMTGGRVAGELFF
TGTGCCACAATGACCGGCGGGAGAGTGGCCGGGGAGCTGTTTTTT
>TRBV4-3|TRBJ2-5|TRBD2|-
CASSQAAGDGQTQYF
TGCGCCAGCAGCCAAGCGGCGGGAGATGGCCAGACCCAGTACTTC
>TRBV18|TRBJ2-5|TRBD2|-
CASSPPLAGQETQYF
TGTGCCAGCTCACCACCGCTAGCGGGACAAGAGACCCAGTACTTC
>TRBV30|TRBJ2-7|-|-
CAWSSRFYEQYF
TGTGCCTGGAGTTCCCGGTTCTACGAGCAGTACTTC
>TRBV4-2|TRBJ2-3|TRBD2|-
CASSQDLTGGVNTQYF
TGTGCCAGCAGCCAAGATCTAACGGGAGGGGTGAATACGCAGTATTTT
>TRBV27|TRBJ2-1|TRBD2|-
CASREKGLASYNEQFF
TGTGCCAGCAGAGAAAAGGGACTAGCCTCCTACAATGAGCAGTTCTTC
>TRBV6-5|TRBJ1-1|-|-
CASSPTSRWAAFF
TGTGCCAGCAGTCCTACCTCACGTTGGGCAGCTTTCTTT
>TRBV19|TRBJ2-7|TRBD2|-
CASSRTSGRVRGPEQYF
TGTGCCAGTAGTCGGACTAGCGGGAGGGTCCGGGGGCCCGAGCAGTACTTC
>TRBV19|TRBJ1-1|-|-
CASSRPTREPTNTEAFF
TGTGCCAGTAGCAGACCTACCCGGGAACCCACGAACACTGAAGCTTTCTTT
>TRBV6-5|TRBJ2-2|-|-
CATVGGPGELFF
TGTGCCACTGTGGGGGGACCCGGGGAGCTGTTTTTT
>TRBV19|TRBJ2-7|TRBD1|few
CASRRTGAAYEQYF
TGTGCCAGTAGGCGGACAGGGGCCGCCTACGAGCAGTACTTC
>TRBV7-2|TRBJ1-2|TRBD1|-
CASSPPHRGEGYTF
TGTGCCAGCAGCCCACCCCACAGGGGGGAAGGCTACACCTTC
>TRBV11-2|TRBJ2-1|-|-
CASSIPLPGNEQFF
TGTGCCAGCAGTATACCCCTACCCGGGAATGAGCAGTTCTTC
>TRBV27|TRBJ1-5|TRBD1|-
CASSPGGREPQHF
TGTGCCAGCAGCCCAGGGGGCAGAGAGCCCCAGCATTTT
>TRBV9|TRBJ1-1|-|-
CASSPSRGLNTEAFF
TGTGCCAGCAGCCCCAGTCGGGGACTAAACACTGAAGCTTTCTTT